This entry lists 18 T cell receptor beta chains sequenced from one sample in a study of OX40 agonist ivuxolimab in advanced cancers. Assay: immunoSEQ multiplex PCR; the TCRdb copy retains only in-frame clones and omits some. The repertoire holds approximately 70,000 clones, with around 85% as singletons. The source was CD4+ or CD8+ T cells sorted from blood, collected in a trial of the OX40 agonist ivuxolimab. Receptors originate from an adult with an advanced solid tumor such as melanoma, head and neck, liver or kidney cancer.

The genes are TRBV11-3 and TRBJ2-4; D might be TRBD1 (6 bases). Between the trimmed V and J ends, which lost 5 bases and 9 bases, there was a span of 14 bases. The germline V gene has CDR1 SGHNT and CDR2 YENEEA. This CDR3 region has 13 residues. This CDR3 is CASSPRQVGIQYF. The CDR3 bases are TGTGCCAGCAGCCCTCGACAGGTTGGCATTCAGTACTTC. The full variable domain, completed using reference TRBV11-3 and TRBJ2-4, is EAGVVQSPRYKIIEKKQPVAFWCNPISGHNTLYWYLQNLGQGPELLIRYENEEAVDDSQLPKDRFSAERLKGVDSTLKIQPAELGDSAVYLCASSPRQVGIQYFGAGTRLSVL.

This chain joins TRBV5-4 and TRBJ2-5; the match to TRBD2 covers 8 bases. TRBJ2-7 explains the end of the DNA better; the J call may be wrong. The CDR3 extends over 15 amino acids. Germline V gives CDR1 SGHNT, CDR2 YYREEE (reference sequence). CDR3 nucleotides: TGTGCCAGCAGCTTCCCCGGGACTAGCTCCTACGAGCAGTACTTC. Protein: CASSFPGTSSYEQYF.

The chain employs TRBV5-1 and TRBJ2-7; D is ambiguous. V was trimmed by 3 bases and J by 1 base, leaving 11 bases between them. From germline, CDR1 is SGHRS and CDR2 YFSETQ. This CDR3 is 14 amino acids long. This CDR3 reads CASSSNPRSYEQYF. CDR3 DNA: TGCGCCAGCAGCTCAAATCCCCGGTCCTACGAGCAGTACTTC.

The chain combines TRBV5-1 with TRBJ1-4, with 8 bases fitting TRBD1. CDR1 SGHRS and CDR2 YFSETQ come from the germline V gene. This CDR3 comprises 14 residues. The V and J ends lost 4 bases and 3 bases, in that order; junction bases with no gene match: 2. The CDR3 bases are TGCGCCAGCAGCCGGGACAGGTCTAATGAAAAACTGTTTTTT. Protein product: CASSRDRSNEKLFF.

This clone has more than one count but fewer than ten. DNA for the CDR3: TGTGCCAGCAGCTTAAGCGGTAGCGGGAGGGAGCAGTACTTC. Translation gives CASSLSGSGREQYF. The chain uses TRBV7-3 and TRBJ2-7; TRBD2 aligns across 10 bases. From germline, CDR1 is SGHTA and CDR2 FQGTGA. V dropped 1 base and J dropped 7; count of bases not matched to a gene: 4. The CDR3 spans 14 residues.

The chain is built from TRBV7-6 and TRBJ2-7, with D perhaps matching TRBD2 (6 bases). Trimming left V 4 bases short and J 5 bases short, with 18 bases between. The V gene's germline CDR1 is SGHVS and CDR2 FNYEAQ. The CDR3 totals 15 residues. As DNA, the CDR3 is TGTGCCAGCAGCTCGTCCTATCAACCGGGGGACGAGCAGTACTTC. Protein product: CASSSSYQPGDEQYF.

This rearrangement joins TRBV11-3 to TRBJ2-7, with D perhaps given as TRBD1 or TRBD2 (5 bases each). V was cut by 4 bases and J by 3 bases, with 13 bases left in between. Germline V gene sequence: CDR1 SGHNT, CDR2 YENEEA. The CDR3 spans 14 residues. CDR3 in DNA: TGTGCCAGCAGCTCCCAGGGACCCTTCTACGAGCAGTACTTC. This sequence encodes CASSSQGPFYEQYF.

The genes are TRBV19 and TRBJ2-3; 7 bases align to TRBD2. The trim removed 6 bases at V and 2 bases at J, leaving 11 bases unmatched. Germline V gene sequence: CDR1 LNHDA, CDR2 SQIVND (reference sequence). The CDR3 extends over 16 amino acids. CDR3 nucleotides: TGTGCCAGTAGAGGTTCAGGGAGGGCTTACACAGATACGCAGTATTTT. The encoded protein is CASRGSGRAYTDTQYF.

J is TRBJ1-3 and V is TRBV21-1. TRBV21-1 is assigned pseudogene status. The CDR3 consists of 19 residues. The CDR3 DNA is TGTGCCAGCAGCAAAGAATTTAAAGTAGACGGCCATTCTGGAAACACCATATATTTT. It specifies CASSKEFKVDGHSGNTIYF.

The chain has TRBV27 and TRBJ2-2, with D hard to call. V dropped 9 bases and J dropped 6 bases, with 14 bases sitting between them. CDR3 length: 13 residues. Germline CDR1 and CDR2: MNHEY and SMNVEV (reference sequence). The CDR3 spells CARVRGNAGELFF. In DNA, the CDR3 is TGTGCCAGGGTAAGAGGAAACGCCGGGGAGCTGTTTTTT.

The chain's CDR3 is CASTLNNEQFF. The CDR3 coding sequence is TGTGCCAGCACCCTGAACAATGAGCAGTTCTTC. The chain uses TRBV2 and TRBJ2-1, with D hard to call. Germline CDR1 SNHLY, CDR2 FYNNEI. V gave up 7 bases and J gave up 5 bases, with 6 bases separating them. CDR3 length: 11 amino acids.

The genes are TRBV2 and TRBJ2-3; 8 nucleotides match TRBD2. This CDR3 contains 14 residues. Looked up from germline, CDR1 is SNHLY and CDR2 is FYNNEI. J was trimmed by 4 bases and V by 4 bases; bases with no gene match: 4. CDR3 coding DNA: TGTGCCAGCAGTGTCGGGGGGGATGCAGATACGCAGTATTTT. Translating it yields CASSVGGDADTQYF. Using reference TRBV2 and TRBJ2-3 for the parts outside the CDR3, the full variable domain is EPEVTQTPSHQVTQMGQEVILRCVPISNHLYFYWYRQILGQKVEFLVSFYNNEISEKSEIFDDQFSVERPDGSNFTLKIRSTKLEDSAMYFCASSVGGDADTQYFGPGTRLTVL.

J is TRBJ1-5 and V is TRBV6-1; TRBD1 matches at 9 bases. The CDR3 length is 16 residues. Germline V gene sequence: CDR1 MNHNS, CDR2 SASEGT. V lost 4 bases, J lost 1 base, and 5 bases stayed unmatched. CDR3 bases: TGTGCCAGCAGTGGGCCGGGACAGGGAAGCAATCAGCCCCAGCATTTT. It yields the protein CASSGPGQGSNQPQHF.

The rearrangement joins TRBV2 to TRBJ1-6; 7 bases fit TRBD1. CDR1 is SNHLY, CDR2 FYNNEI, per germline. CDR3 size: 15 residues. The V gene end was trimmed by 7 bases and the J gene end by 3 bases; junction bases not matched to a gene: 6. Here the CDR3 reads CASIDRAVYNSPLHF. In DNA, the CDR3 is TGTGCCAGCATAGACAGGGCCGTCTATAATTCACCCCTCCACTTT.

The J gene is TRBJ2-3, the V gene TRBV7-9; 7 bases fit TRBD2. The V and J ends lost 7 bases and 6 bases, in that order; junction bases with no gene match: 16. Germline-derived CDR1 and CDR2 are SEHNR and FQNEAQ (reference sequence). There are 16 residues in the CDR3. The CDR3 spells CASTLAGLAAADTQYF. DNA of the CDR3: TGTGCCAGCACCCTGGCGGGGCTAGCGGCCGCGGATACGCAGTATTTT.

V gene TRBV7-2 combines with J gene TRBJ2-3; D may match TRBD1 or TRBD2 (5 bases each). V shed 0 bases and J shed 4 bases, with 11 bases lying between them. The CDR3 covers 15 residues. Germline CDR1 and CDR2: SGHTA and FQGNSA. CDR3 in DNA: TGTGCCAGCAGCTTAGCCCGGGACCGCTCAGATACGCAGTATTTT. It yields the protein CASSLARDRSDTQYF.

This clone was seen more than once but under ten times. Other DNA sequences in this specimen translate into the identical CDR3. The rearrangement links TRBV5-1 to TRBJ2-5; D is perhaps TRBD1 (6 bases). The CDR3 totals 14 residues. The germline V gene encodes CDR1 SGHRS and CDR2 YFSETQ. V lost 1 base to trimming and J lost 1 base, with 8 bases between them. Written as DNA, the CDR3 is TGCGCCAGCAGCTTGAGGGGGTCCCAAGAGACCCAGTACTTC. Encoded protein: CASSLRGSQETQYF.

DNA for the CDR3: TGTGCCAGCAGCTACGACCAAGCGACTACCGAGCAGTACTTC. Residues: CASSYDQATTEQYF. This chain uses TRBV7-2 with TRBJ2-7; tentatively, D is TRBD2 (5 bases). The CDR3 has 14 residues. Trimming stripped 4 bases from V and 6 bases from J, with 16 bases between. CDR1 is SGHTA, CDR2 FQGNSA, per germline.